The next 14 T cell receptor beta chains were all read from a single sample in a study of beta chain features in type 1 diabetes. Investigators reverse transcribed all isolated RNA, so they sequenced expressed TCRB transcripts. Profiled with immunoSEQ multiplex PCR; TCRdb holds only in-frame clones, not every one. The data hold some 410,000 clones, with about 14% observed a single time. The material sequenced was naive CD4+ T cells from blood. The receptors were gathered from a man aged 25 to 40 in good health.

This clone has a single count. The chain is built from TRBV5-1 and TRBJ1-2, with TRBD1 identical over 8 bases. This CDR3 is built from 13 residues. V lost 6 bases to trimming and J lost 6 bases; unmatched junction nucleotides: 7. CDR1 SGHRS and CDR2 YFSETQ come from the germline V gene. The CDR3 here is CASKLDRVNGYTF. The CDR3 coding sequence is TGCGCCAGCAAACTGGACAGGGTTAATGGCTACACCTTC.

The sample holds a few counts of this clone. The genes are TRBV29-1 and TRBJ2-7, with 7 bases matching TRBD1. CDR1 and CDR2 (germline): SQVTM, ANQGSEA. The CDR3 runs 12 residues. V lost 5 bases, J lost 2 bases, and 3 bases stayed unmatched. The CDR3 DNA follows: TGCAGCGTTACAGGGGCGCCCTACGAGCAGTACTTC. Amino acid sequence: CSVTGAPYEQYF.

The table lists this clone with a few counts. The chain combines TRBV30 with TRBJ1-1; 8 bases are a match to TRBD1. The CDR3 contains 13 residues. Trimming removed 7 bases from V and 4 bases from J; junction bases left unmatched: 8. The germline V gene encodes CDR1 GTSNPN and CDR2 SVGIG (reference sequence). CDR3 protein: CALDRGHGTEAFF. The CDR3 bases are TGTGCCTTAGACAGGGGACATGGCACTGAAGCTTTCTTT.

In its sample, this clone was seen a few times. The V call is TRBV27, the J call TRBJ1-5; a weak D match, TRBD1 (5 bases). The germline V gene has CDR1 MNHEY and CDR2 SMNVEV (reference sequence). V lost 3 bases and J lost 7, with 16 bases in between. This CDR3 region has 15 residues. Here the CDR3 DNA reads TGTGCCAGCAGTTTTGAGGGGCAGGCGAGGCAGCCCCAGCATTTT. This codes for CASSFEGQARQPQHF.

CDR3 in amino acids: CASSSPLVGELFF. CDR3 coding DNA: TGTGCCAGCAGCTCCCCTTTGGTGGGGGAGCTGTTTTTT. The gene calls are TRBV7-2 and TRBJ2-2; D uncertain. CDR3 length: 13 residues. V was trimmed by 4 bases and J by 8 bases, leaving 11 bases between them. CDR1 is SGHTA, CDR2 FQGNSA, per germline.

This clone was seen only a few times. The chain uses TRBV29-1 and TRBJ2-1; TRBD2 aligns across 12 bases. Germline V gene sequence: CDR1 SQVTM, CDR2 ANQGSEA. The V segment lost 4 bases and the J segment 7 bases; nucleotides outside the gene matches: 11. The CDR3 length is 16 residues. CDR3 region: CSVGLLAGGRVNEQFF. CDR3 in DNA: TGCAGCGTTGGGCTCCTAGCGGGAGGGCGAGTGAATGAGCAGTTCTTC.

This clone showed up just a few times. The chain couples TRBV7-9 to TRBJ2-5, with 16 nucleotides matching TRBD2. The CDR3 totals 17 residues. V lost 3 bases, J lost 5 bases, and 6 bases stayed unmatched. From germline, CDR1 is SEHNR and CDR2 FQNEAQ (reference sequence). The CDR3 loop is CASSFLGLAGGEETQYF. DNA for the CDR3: TGTGCCAGCAGCTTCCTGGGACTAGCGGGAGGGGAGGAGACCCAGTACTTC. The variable domain in full, with the rest retrieved from reference TRBV7-9 and TRBJ2-5, is DTGVSQNPRHKITKRGQNVTFRCDPISEHNRLYWYRQTLGQGPEFLTYFQNEAQLEKSRLLSDRFSAERPKGSFSTLEIQRTEQGDSAMYLCASSFLGLAGGEETQYFGPGTRLLVL.

The chain carries TRBV7-2 and TRBJ2-7; D unclear. The CDR3 extends over 14 amino acids. Germline CDR1 and CDR2: SGHTA and FQGNSA. Between the trimmed V and J ends, which lost 2 bases and 2 bases, there was a span of 10 bases. CDR3 sequence (DNA): TGTGCCAGCAGCTTACGCTATAATCCCTACGAGCAGTACTTC. Protein product: CASSLRYNPYEQYF.

This clone turned up a few times. The J gene is TRBJ1-3, the V gene TRBV5-1; D remains ambiguous. The germline V gene encodes CDR1 SGHRS and CDR2 YFSETQ. This CDR3 is built from 12 residues. Trimming left V 0 bases short and J 4 bases short, with 2 bases between. CDR3 amino acids: CASSLEGNTIYF. As DNA, the CDR3 is TGCGCCAGCAGCTTGGAAGGAAACACCATATATTTT.

The chain joins TRBV9 to TRBJ2-5; D remains ambiguous. In germline, CDR1 is SGDLS, CDR2 YYNGEE. Trimming took 3 bases from V and 5 from J, leaving 11 bases between them. This CDR3 comprises 13 residues. The DNA of the CDR3 is TGTGCCAGCAGCGAGAGTTCCCACGAGACCCAGTACTTC. Its translation: CASSESSHETQYF.

The chain couples TRBV10-3 to TRBJ2-2, with a possible D match to TRBD1 (8 bases). The CDR3 runs 15 residues. Germline CDR1 reads ENHRY; CDR2 reads SYGVKD. Trimming took 6 bases from V and 3 from J, leaving 14 bases between them. In nucleotides, the CDR3 is TGTGCCATCAGCCGACAGGGGAGGGACACCGGGGAGCTGTTTTTT. It is translated as CAISRQGRDTGELFF.

V gene TRBV13 combines with J gene TRBJ2-7; 9 bases match TRBD1. The CDR3 spans 16 residues. Looked up from germline, CDR1 is PRHDT and CDR2 is FYEKMQ (reference sequence). Trimming took 3 bases from V and 1 from J; bases not matched to a gene: 7. CDR3: CASSLRAGQGSYEQYF. The CDR3 coding sequence is TGTGCCAGCAGCTTGAGGGCGGGACAGGGTTCCTACGAGCAGTACTTC.

This chain joins TRBV7-9 and TRBJ2-1, with 7 bases aligning to TRBD1. Germline V gene sequence: CDR1 SEHNR, CDR2 FQNEAQ (reference sequence). This CDR3 has 16 residues. The J segment lost 1 base and the V segment lost 2 bases, leaving 5 bases of the junction unmatched. The CDR3 nucleotides are TGTGCCAGCAGCTTACCCCACAGGGGTTCCTACAATGAGCAGTTCTTC. Translation gives CASSLPHRGSYNEQFF.

The chain carries TRBV5-1 and TRBJ1-1; 7 positions match TRBD1. CDR3 length equals 13 residues. The V gene end was trimmed by 0 bases and the J gene end by 7 bases; junction bases not matched to a gene: 3. Germline V gene lookup returns CDR1 SGHRS and CDR2 YFSETQ. The CDR3: CASSLGDRDEAFF. The CDR3 region has the DNA TGCGCCAGCAGCTTGGGAGACAGGGATGAAGCTTTCTTT.